The TCR beta chain described here comes from a study of human T cells and chemical hapten exposure. The study, taken as a whole, reports: While controls formed fewer of them, expanded TCRs formed significantly more large CDR3 similarity clusters.

About this clonotype: The antigen is unknown.

MiXCR was run by TCRdb on the RACE reads, yielding one entry per CDR3 protein. Of 300,000 to 450,000 distinct CDR3 sequences listed, 4% to 6% are singletons. The time point: pre-sensitization, week 0. The treatment denotes: therapeutic diphenylcyclopropenone sensitization with weekly scalp DPC. The sequenced sample was whole blood, obtained in connection with sensitization to the hapten diphenylcyclopropenone (DPC). The receptor was derived from a woman aged 50 to 65 with alopecia areata. Some clones in this sample may be carry-over from other donors' samples.

The CDR3 spells CASSQVGMEAVDGYTF. The CDR3 DNA reads TGTGCCAGCAGCCAAGTGGGAATGGAGGCGGTGGACGGCTACACCTTC. The chain links TRBV3-1 to TRBJ1-2, with no clear D. The germline CDR1 and CDR2 sequences are LGHDT and YNNKEL (reference sequence). The CDR3 is 16 amino acids. V lost 1 base and J 8 bases, leaving 20 bases between the germline ends.